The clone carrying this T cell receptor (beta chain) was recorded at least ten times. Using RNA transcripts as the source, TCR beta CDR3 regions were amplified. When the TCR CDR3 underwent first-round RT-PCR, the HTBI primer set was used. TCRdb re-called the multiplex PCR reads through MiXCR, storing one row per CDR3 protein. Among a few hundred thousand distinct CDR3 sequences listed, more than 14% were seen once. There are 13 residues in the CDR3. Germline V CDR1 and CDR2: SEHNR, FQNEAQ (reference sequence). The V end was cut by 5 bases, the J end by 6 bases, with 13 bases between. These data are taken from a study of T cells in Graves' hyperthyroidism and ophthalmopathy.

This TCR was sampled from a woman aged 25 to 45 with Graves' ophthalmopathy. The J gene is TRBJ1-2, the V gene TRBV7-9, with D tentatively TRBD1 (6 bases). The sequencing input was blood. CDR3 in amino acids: CASSRPGDNGYTF. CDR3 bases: TGTGCCAGCAGCAGACCGGGGGACAATGGCTACACCTTC.